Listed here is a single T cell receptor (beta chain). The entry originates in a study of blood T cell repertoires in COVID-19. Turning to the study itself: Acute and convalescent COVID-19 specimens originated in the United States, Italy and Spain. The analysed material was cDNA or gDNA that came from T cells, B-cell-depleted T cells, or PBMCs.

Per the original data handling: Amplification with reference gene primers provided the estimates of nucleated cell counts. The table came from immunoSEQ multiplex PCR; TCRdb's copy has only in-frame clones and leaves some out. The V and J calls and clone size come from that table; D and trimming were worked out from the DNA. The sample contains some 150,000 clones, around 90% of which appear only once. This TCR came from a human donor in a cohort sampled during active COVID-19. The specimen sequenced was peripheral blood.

DNA of the CDR3: TGTGCCAGCAGCTTAACTCTTGGGACAGGGTATGGCTACACCTTC. Translated: CASSLTLGTGYGYTF. The chain recombines TRBV7-9 with TRBJ1-2; TRBD1 matches 9 bases. CDR1 is SEHNR, CDR2 FQNEAQ, per germline (reference sequence). The CDR3 totals 15 residues. V shed 2 bases, J shed 5 bases, and the junction held 6 bases outside the gene matches. The full variable domain, in which reference TRBV7-9 and TRBJ1-2 provide the parts outside the CDR3, is DTGVSQNPRHKITKRGQNVTFRCDPISEHNRLYWYRQTLGQGPEFLTYFQNEAQLEKSRLLSDRFSAERPKGSFSTLEIQRTEQGDSAMYLCASSLTLGTGYGYTFGSGTRLTVV.